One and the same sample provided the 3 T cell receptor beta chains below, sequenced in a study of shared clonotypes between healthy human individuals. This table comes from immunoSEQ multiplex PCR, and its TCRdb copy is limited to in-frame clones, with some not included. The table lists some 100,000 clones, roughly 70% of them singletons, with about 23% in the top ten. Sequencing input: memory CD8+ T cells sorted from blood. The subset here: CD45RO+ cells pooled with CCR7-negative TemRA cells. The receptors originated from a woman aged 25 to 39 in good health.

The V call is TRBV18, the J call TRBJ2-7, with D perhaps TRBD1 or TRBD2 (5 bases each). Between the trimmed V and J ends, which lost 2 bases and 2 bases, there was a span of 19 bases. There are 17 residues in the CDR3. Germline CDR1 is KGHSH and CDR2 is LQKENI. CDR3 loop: CASSPMGELGYPYEQYF. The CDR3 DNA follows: TGTGCCAGCTCACCAATGGGGGAGTTAGGGTACCCCTACGAGCAGTACTTC.

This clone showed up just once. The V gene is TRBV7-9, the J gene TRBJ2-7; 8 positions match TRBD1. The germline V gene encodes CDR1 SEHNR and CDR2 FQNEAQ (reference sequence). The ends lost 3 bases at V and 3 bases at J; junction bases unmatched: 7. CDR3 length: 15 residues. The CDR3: CASSFSTGDFYEQYF. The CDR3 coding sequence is TGTGCCAGCAGCTTCTCGACAGGGGATTTCTACGAGCAGTACTTC. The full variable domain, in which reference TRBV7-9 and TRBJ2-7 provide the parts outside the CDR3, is DTGVSQNPRHKITKRGQNVTFRCDPISEHNRLYWYRQTLGQGPEFLTYFQNEAQLEKSRLLSDRFSAERPKGSFSTLEIQRTEQGDSAMYLCASSFSTGDFYEQYFGPGTRLTVT.

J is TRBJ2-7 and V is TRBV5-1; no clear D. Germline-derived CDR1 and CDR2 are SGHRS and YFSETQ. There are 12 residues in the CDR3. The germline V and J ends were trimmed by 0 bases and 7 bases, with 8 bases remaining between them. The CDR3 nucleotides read TGCGCCAGCAGCTTGGTAGGTGGGGAGCAGTACTTC. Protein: CASSLVGGEQYF. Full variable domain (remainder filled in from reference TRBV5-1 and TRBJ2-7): KAGVTQTPRYLIKTRGQQVTLSCSPISGHRSVSWYQQTPGQGLQFLFEYFSETQRNKGNFPGRFSGRQFSNSRSEMNVSTLELGDSALYLCASSLVGGEQYFGPGTRLTVT.